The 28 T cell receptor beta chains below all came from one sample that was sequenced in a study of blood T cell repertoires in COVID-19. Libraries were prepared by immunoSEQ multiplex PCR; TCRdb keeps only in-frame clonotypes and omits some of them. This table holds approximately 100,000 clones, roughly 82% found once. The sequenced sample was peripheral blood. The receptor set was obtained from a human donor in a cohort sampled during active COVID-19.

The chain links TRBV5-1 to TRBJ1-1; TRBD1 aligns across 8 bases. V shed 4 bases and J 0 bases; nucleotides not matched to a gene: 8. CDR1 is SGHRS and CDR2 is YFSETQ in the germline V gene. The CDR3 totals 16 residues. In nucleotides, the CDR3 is TGCGCCAGCAGCGCCCTCCAGGGGGCTGTGAACACTGAAGCTTTCTTT. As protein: CASSALQGAVNTEAFF. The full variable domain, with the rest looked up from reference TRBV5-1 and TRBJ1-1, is KAGVTQTPRYLIKTRGQQVTLSCSPISGHRSVSWYQQTPGQGLQFLFEYFSETQRNKGNFPGRFSGRQFSNSRSEMNVSTLELGDSALYLCASSALQGAVNTEAFFGQGTRLTVV.

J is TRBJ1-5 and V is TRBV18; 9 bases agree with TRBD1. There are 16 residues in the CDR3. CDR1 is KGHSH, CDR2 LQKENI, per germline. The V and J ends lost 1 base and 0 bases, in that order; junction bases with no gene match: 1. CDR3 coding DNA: TGTGCCAGCTCACCACAACAGGGGGCTAGCAATCAGCCCCAGCATTTT. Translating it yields CASSPQQGASNQPQHF.

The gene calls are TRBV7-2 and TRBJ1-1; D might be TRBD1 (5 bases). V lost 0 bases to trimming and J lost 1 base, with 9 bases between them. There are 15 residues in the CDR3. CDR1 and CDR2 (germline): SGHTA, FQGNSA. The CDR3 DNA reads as TGTGCCAGCAGCTTAGCGTCAGGGCCGAACACTGAAGCTTTCTTT. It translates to CASSLASGPNTEAFF.

The CDR3 reads CASGQGTAFGGYTF. CDR3 nucleotide sequence: TGTGCCAGCGGCCAAGGGACAGCTTTTGGTGGCTACACCTTC. This chain links TRBV27 with TRBJ1-2; 7 nucleotides align to TRBD1. V gave up 8 bases and J gave up 7 bases; unmatched junction bases: 13. Germline loops: CDR1 MNHEY, CDR2 SMNVEV (reference sequence). The CDR3 has 14 residues.

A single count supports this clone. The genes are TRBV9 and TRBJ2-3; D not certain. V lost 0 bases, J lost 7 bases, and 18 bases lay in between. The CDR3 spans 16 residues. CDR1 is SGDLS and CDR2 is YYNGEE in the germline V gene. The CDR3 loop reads CASSVDPREPANTQYF. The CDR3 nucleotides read TGTGCCAGCAGCGTAGACCCCCGAGAACCCGCGAATACGCAGTATTTT. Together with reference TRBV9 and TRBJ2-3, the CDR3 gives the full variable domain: DSGVTQTPKHLITATGQRVTLRCSPRSGDLSVYWYQQSLDQGLQFLIQYYNGEERAKGNILERFSAQQFPDLHSELNLSSLELGDSALYFCASSVDPREPANTQYFGPGTRLTVL.

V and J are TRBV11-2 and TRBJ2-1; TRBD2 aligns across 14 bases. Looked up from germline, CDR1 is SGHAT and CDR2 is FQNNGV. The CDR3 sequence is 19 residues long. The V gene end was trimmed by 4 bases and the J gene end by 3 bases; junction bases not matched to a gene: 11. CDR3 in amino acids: CASSSYPRGTSGGYNEQFF. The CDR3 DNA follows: TGTGCCAGCAGCTCATACCCTCGAGGGACTAGCGGGGGCTACAATGAGCAGTTCTTC.

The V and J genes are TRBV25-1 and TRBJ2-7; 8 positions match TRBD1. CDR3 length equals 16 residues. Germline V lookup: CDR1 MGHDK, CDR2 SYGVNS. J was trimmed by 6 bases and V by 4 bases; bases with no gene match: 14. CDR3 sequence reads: CASSVAQGEWFAEQYF. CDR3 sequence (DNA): TGTGCCAGCAGTGTCGCACAGGGGGAATGGTTCGCCGAGCAGTACTTC.

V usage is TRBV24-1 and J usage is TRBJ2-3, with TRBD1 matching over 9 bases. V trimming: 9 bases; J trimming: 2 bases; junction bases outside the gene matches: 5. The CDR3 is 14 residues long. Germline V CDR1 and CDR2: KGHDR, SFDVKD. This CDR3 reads CATSGQGPTDTQYF. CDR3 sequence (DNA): TGTGCCACCTCGGGACAGGGCCCCACAGATACGCAGTATTTT.

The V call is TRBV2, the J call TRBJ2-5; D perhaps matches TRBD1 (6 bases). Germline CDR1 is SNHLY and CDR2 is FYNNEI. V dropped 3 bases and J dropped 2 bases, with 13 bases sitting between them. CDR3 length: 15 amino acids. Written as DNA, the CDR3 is TGTGCCAGCAGTGAGATGACCGGGACACAAGAGACCCAGTACTTC. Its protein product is CASSEMTGTQETQYF. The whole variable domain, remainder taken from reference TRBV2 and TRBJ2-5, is EPEVTQTPSHQVTQMGQEVILRCVPISNHLYFYWYRQILGQKVEFLVSFYNNEISEKSEIFDDQFSVERPDGSNFTLKIRSTKLEDSAMYFCASSEMTGTQETQYFGPGTRLLVL.

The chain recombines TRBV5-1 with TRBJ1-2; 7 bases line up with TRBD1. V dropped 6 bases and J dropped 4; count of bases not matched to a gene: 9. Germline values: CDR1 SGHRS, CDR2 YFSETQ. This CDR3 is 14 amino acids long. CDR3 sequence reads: CASTERGPGYGYTF. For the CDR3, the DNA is TGCGCCAGCACCGAGAGGGGGCCTGGCTATGGCTACACCTTC.

The CDR3 nucleotides read TGTGCCAGCAGTTACCATCGACAGGGCCTAGGGGACAATGAGCAGTTCTTC. Amino acid sequence: CASSYHRQGLGDNEQFF. V is TRBV6-2 or TRBV6-3 and J is TRBJ2-1; 7 nucleotides align to TRBD1. The germline CDR1 and CDR2 sequences are MNHEY and SVGEGT. The CDR3 has 17 amino acids. V gave up 2 bases and J gave up 5 bases; unmatched junction bases: 12.

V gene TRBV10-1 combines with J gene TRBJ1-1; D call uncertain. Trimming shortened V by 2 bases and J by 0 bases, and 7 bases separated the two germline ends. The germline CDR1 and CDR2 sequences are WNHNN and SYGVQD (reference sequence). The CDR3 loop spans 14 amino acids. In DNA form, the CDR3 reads TGCGCCAGCAGTGAGGCAGGCTTGAACACTGAAGCTTTCTTT. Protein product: CASSEAGLNTEAFF.

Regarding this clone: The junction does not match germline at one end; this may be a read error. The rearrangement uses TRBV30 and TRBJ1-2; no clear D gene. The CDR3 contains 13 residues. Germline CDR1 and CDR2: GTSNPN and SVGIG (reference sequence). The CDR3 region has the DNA TGTGCCTGGAGTGCCCCCCCGGGGAAGTTAGTATTTTTC. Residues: CAWSAPPGKLVFF. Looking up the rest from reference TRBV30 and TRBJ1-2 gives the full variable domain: SQTIHQWPATLVQPVGSPLSLECTVEGTSNPNLYWYRQAAGRGLQLLFYSVGIGQISSEVPQNLSASRPQDRQFILSSKKLLLSDSGFYLCAWSAPPGKLVFFGSGTRLTVV.

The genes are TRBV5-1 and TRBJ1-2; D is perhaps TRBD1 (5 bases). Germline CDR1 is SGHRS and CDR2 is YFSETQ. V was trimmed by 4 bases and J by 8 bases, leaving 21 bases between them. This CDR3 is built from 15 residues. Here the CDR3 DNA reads TGCGCCAGCAGCAGGGATGGGGACTATGTGGGCGGCTACACCTTC. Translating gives CASSRDGDYVGGYTF.

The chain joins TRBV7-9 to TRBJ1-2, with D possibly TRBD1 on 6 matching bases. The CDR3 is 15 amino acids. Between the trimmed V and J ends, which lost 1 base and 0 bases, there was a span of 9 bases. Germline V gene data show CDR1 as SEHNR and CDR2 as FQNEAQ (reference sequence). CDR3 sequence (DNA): TGTGCCAGCAGCTTAGGTACAGGGCCTAACTATGGCTACACCTTC. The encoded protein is CASSLGTGPNYGYTF.

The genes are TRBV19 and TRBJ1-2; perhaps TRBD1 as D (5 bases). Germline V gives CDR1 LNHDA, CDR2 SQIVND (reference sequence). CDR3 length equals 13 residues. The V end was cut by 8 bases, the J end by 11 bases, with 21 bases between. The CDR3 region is CASSEKGFIGYTF. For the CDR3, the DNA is TGTGCCAGTTCCGAGAAGGGGTTTATCGGTTACACCTTC.

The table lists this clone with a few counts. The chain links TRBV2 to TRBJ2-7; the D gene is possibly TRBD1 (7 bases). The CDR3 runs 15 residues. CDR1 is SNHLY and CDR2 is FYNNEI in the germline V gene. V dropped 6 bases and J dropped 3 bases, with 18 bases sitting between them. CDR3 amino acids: CASSGGQLIFYEQYF. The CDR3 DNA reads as TGTGCCAGCAGCGGGGGACAGCTGATTTTCTACGAGCAGTACTTC.

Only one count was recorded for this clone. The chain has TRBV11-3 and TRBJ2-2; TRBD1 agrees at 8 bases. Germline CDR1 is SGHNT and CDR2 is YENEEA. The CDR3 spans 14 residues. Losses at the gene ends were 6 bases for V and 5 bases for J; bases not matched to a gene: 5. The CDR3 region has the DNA TGTGCCAGCAGGGTAACAGGGGGAACCGGGGAGCTGTTTTTT. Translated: CASRVTGGTGELFF.

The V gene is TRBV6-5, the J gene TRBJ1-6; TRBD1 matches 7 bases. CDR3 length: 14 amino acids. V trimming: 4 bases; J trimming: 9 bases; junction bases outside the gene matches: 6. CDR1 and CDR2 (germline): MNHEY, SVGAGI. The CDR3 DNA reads TGTGCCAGCAGTTCCTACGGGACAGTTTCACCCCTCCACTTT. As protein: CASSSYGTVSPLHF.

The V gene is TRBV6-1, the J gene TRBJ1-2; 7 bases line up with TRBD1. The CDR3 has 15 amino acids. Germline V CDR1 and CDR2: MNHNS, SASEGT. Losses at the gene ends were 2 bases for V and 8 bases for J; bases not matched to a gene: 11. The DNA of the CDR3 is TGTGCCAGCAGTGAATTGGGGGGACAGACGGGCGGCTACACCTTC. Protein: CASSELGGQTGGYTF.

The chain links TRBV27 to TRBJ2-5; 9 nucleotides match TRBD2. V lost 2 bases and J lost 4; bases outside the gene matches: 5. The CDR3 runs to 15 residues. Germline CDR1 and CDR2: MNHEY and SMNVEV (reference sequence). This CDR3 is CASSLAGGPGETQYF. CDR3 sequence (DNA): TGTGCCAGCAGTTTAGCGGGGGGGCCGGGAGAGACCCAGTACTTC.

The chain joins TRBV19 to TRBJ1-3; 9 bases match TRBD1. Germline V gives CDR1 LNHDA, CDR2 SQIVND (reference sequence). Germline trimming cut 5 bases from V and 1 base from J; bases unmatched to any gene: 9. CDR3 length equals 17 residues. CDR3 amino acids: CASSGPGTGRSGNTIYF. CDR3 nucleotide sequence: TGTGCCAGTAGTGGCCCCGGGACAGGGAGGTCTGGAAACACCATATATTTT.

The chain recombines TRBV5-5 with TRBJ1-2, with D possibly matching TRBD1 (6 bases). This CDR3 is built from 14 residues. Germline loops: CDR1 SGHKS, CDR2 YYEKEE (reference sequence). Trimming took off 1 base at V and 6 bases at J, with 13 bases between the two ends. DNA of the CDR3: TGTGCCAGCAGCTTGAGCCGGGACAAAGATGGCTACACCTTC. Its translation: CASSLSRDKDGYTF.

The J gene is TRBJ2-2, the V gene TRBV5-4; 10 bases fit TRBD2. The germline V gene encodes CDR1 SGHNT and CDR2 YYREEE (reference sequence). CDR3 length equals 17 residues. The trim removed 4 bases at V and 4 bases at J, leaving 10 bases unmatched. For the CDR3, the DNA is TGTGCCAGCAGCCGAGCGGTAGCGGGGGGCCTCACCGGGGAGCTGTTTTTT. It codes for CASSRAVAGGLTGELFF.

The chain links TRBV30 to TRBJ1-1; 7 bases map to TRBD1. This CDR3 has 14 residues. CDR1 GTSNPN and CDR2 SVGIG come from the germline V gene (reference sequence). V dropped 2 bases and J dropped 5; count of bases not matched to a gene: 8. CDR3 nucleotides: TGTGCCTGGAGTAAAGCTCAGGGGGTGACTGAAGCTTTCTTT. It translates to CAWSKAQGVTEAFF.

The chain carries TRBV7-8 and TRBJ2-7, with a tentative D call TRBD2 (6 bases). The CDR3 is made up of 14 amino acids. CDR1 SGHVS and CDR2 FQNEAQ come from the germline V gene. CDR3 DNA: TGTTCAAGCAGCACTCTAGCGTTAGCCTACGAGCAGTACTTC. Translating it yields CSSSTLALAYEQYF.

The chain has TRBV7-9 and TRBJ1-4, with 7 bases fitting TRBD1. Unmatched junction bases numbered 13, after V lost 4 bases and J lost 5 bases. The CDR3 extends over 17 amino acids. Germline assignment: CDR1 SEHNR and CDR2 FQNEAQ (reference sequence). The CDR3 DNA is TGTGCCAGCAGCTCCGTTCCCGGTCCAGGGGGAAATGAAAAACTGTTTTTT. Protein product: CASSSVPGPGGNEKLFF.

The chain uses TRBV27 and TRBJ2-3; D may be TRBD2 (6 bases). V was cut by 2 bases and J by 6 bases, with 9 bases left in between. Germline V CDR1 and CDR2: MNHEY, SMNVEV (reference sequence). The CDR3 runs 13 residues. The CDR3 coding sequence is TGTGCCAGCAGTTTAACTAGCTTCGATACGCAGTATTTT. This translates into CASSLTSFDTQYF.